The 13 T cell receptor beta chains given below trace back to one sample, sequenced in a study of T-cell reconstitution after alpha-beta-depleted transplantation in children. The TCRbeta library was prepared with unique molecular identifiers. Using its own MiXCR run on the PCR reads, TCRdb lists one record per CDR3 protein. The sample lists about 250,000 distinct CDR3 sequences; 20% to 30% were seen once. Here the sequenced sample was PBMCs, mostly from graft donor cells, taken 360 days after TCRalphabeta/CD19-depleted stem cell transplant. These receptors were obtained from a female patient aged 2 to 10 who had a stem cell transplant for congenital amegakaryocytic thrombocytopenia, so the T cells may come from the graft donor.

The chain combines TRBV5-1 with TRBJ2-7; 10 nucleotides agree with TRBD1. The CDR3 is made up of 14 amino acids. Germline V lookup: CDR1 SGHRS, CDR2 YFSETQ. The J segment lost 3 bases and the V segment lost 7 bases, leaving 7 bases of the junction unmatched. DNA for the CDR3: TGCGCCAGCGCGACCGGGACAGGGGTCTACGAGCAGTACTTC. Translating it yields CASATGTGVYEQYF. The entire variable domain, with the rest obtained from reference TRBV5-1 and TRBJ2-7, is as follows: KAGVTQTPRYLIKTRGQQVTLSCSPISGHRSVSWYQQTPGQGLQFLFEYFSETQRNKGNFPGRFSGRQFSNSRSEMNVSTLELGDSALYLCASATGTGVYEQYFGPGTRLTVT.

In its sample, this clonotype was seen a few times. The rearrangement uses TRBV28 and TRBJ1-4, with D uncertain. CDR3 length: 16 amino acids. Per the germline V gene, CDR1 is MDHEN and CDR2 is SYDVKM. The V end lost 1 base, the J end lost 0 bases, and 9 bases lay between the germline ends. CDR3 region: CASSLLVRTTNEKLFF. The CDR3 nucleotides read TGTGCCAGCAGTTTATTGGTCAGGACAACTAATGAAAAACTGTTTTTT.

CDR3 sequence: CSAGTSGSSYEQYF. The CDR3 nucleotides are TGCAGTGCTGGAACTAGCGGATCCTCCTACGAGCAGTACTTC. This sequence joins TRBV20-1 and TRBJ2-7; 8 bases line up with TRBD2. The CDR3 consists of 14 residues. Germline-derived CDR1 and CDR2 are DFQATT and SNEGSKA (reference sequence). The V segment lost 5 bases and the J segment 0 bases; nucleotides outside the gene matches: 6.

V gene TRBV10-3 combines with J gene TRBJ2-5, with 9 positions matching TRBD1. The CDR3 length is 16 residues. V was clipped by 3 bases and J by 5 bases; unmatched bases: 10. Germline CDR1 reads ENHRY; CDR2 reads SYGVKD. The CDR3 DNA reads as TGTGCCATCAGTGATGATGGGACAGGGAGGTATGAGACCCAGTACTTC. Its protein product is CAISDDGTGRYETQYF.

CDR3 sequence: CAIRPGQETNLGSYGYTF. DNA for the CDR3: TGTGCCATCAGGCCCGGACAGGAGACGAATCTGGGTAGCTATGGCTACACCTTC. The chain couples TRBV6-4 to TRBJ1-2, with 7 positions matching TRBD1. Losses at the gene ends were 10 bases for V and 4 bases for J; bases not matched to a gene: 24. CDR1 and CDR2 (germline): MRHNA, SNTAGT. This CDR3 spans 18 amino acids.

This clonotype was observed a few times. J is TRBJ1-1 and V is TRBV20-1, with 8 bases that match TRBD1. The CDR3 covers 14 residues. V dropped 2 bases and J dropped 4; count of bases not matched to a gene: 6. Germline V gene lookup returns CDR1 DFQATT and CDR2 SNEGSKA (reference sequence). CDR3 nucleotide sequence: TGCAGTGCTAGACTACAGGGGGTGCGCACTGAAGCTTTCTTT. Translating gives CSARLQGVRTEAFF.

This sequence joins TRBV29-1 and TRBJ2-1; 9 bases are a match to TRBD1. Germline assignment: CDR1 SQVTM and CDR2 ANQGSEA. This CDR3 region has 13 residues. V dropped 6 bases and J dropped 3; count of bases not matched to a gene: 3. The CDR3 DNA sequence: TGCAGCGTCCGGGACAGGGTCTACAATGAGCAGTTCTTC. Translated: CSVRDRVYNEQFF.

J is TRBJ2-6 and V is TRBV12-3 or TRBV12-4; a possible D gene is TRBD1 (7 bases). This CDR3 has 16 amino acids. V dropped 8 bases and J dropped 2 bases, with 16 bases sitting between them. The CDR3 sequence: CASQRGRGAGANVLTF. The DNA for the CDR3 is TGTGCCAGCCAAAGGGGGCGGGGTGCTGGGGCCAACGTCCTGACTTTC.

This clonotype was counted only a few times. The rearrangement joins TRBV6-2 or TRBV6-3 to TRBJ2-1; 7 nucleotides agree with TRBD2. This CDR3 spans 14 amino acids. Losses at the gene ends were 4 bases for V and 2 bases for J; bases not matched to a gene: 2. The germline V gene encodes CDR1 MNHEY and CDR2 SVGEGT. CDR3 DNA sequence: TGTGCCAGCAGTTCGCTAGCGGCCTACAATGAGCAGTTCTTC. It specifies CASSSLAAYNEQFF.

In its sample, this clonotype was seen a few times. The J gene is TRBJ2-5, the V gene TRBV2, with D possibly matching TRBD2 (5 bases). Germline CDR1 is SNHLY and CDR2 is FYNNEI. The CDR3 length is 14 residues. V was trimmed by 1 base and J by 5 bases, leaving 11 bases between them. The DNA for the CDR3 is TGTGCCAGCAGTGAAGGAGGCGGGCGGGAGACCCAGTACTTC. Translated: CASSEGGGRETQYF.

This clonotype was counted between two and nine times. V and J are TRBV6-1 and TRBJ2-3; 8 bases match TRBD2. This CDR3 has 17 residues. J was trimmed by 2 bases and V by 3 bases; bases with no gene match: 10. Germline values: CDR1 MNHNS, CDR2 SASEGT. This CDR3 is CASSDLPGGPSTDTQYF. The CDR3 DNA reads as TGTGCCAGCAGTGACTTGCCGGGGGGGCCGTCCACAGATACGCAGTATTTT.

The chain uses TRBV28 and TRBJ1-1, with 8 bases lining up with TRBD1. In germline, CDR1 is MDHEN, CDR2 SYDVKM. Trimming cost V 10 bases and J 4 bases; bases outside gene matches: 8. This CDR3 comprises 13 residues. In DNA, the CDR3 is TGTGCCACAGGCGGGCAGGGGGCCACTGAAGCTTTCTTT. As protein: CATGGQGATEAFF.

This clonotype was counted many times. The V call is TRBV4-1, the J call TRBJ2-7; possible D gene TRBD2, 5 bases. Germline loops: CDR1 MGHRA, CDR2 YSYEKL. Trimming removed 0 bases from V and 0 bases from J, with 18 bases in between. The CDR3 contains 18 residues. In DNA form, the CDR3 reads TGCGCCAGCAGCCAAGATCTTACGGACTCAAAAAGCTCCTACGAGCAGTACTTC. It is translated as CASSQDLTDSKSSYEQYF.